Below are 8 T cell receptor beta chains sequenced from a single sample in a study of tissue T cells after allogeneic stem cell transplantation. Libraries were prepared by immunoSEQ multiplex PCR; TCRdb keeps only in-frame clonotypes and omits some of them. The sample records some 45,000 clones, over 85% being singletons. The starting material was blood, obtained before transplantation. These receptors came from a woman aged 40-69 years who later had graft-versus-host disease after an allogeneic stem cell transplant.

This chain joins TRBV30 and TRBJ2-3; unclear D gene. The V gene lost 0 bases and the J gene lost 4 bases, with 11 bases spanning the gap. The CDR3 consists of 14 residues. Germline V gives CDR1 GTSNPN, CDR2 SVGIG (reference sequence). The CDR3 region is CAWSVDSNADTQYF. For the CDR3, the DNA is TGTGCCTGGAGTGTAGATTCCAACGCAGATACGCAGTATTTT.

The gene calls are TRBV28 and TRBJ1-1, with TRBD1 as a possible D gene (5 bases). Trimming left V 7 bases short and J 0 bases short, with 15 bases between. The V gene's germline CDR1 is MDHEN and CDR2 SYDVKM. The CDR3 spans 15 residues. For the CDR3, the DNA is TGTGCCAGCACCCCGTTTCAGGGTTTGAACACTGAAGCTTTCTTT. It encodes CASTPFQGLNTEAFF.

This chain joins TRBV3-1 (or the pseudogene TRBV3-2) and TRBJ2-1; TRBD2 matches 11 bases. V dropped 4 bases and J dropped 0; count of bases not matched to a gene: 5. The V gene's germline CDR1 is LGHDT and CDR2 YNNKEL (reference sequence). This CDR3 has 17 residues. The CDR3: CASSRGLAGSSYNEQFF. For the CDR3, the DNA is TGTGCCAGCAGCCGTGGACTAGCGGGCAGCTCCTACAATGAGCAGTTCTTC.

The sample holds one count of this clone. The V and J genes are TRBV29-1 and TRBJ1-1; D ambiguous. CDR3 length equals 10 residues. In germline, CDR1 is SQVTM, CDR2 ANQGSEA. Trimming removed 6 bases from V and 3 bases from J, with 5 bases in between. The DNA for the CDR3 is TGCAGCGTGAAAGACACTGAAGCTTTCTTT. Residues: CSVKDTEAFF.

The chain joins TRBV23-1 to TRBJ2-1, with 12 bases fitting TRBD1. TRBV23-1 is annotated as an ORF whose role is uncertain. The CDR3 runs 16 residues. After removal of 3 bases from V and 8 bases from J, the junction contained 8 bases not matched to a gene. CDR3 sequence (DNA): TGCGCCAGCAGTCAGTCCAAGGGACAGGGGGCCGATGAGCAGTTCTTC. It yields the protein CASSQSKGQGADEQFF.

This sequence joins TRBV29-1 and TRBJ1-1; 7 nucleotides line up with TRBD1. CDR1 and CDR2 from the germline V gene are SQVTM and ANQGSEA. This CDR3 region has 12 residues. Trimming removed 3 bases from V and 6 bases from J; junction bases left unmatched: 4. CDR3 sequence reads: CSVDKGAAEAFF. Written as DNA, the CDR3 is TGCAGCGTTGACAAGGGGGCGGCTGAAGCTTTCTTT.

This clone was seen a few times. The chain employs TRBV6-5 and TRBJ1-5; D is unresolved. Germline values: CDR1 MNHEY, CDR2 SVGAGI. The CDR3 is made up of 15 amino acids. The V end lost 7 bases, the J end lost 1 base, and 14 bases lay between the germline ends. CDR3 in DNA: TGTGCCAGCAATGCCAGACCTTTCAGCAATCAGCCCCAGCATTTT. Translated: CASNARPFSNQPQHF.

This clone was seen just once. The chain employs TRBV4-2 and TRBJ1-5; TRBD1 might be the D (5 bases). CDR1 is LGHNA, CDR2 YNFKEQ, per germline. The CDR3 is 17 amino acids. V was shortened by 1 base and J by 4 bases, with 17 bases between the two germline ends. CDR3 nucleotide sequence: TGTGCCAGCAGCCAAGTTTCTAGTCAACCAGGGAATCAGCCCCAGCATTTT. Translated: CASSQVSSQPGNQPQHF.